This TCR beta chain was profiled in a study of a mutant IDH1 vaccine in newly diagnosed glioma. The wider study: Beginning 4-6 weeks after radiotherapy alone, or with temozolomide cycles, vaccination took place. Therapy received beforehand was radiotherapy, temozolomide, or both, with most patients given both. Whole-study findings and limits: Changes to the top peripheral T cell clonotypes appeared unrelated to pseudoprogression.

TCRdb's table, derived via immunoSEQ multiplex PCR, lists solely in-frame clones and lacks some. The sample lists tens of thousands of clones, 80% to 90% occurring once. The germline V gene encodes CDR1 SGHTS and CDR2 YDEGEE. The ends were cut back, 0 bases at V and 6 bases at J, with 4 bases in the middle. This CDR3 comprises 12 residues. Described time point: week 35, safety follow-up. Vaccination comprised doses that each held 300 ug of mutant IDH1 20-mer peptide, plus topical imiquimod. Across weeks 1, 3, 5, 7, 11, 15, 19 and 23, patients received a vaccination each time, eight in all. Comments on this clone: What it recognizes is unknown.

V and J are TRBV5-8 and TRBJ1-5; D is uncertain. This material consisted of PBMCs, taken from a glioma patient whose treatment included an IDH1 peptide vaccine. This sequence originates from a man aged 40-55 years with glioma. This CDR3 is CASSLDGQPQHF. The CDR3 coding sequence is TGTGCCAGCAGCTTGGATGGTCAGCCCCAGCATTTT.